This T cell receptor (beta chain) originates from a study of fetal regulatory T cell absence and autoimmunity (TCRdb year 2017). At the level of the whole study: Exocrine pancreas autoimmunity was seen in the IPEX patients without clinical diabetes.

The CDR3, cysteine through phenylalanine, is 11 amino acids long. Only the CDR3 portion is preserved as DNA: 33 bases, with reading frame beginning at the first base. CDR1 and CDR2 were assigned from the germline V gene as SGHRS and YFSETQ. Here V drops 5 bases and J drops 8 bases, and the junction holds 3 bases not matched to any gene. Amplification and barcoding of TCRbeta CDR3 regions were carried out by two-step multiplex PCR on the immunoSEQ human TCRbeta survey platform. Libraries were sequenced on Illumina instruments, and IgH from the same samples was sequenced in parallel. The source study handled its data this way. To remove PCR and sequencing errors, raw reads were filtered against the IMGT V, D, J definitions and then binned using a nearest-neighbor algorithm. Clones were defined as identical nucleotide sequences, and differential abundance between tissues was assessed by per-clone Fisher exact tests with a pFDR threshold of p<0.01. Clones whose frequencies were too low for statistical inference were excluded by a minimum inclusion filter of 10 in either sample. Pairwise clonal comparisons used the immunoSEQ Analyzer, and gene family usage was assessed with IMGT tools. The source is immuneACCESS, and TCRdb retained only in-frame sequences with V and J called. Part of the clones is not carried over; for the studies checked, unresolved V genes explain less than half of this, and the remainder is unexplained. The D gene and trimming were derived from the DNA, and the V and J assignments and clone size from that table. For this sample the table gives about 46,000 clones, of which approximately 83% were detected only once. About 0.41% of the sample is taken by the ten largest.

Only a few counts were recorded for this clone. There is no known antigen for this receptor. The record has no base qualities; no much larger clone is one base away. What the authors observed across the whole study: The oligoclonal enrichment was interpreted as support for antigen-driven autoimmunity occurring in the pancreas before birth in IPEX syndrome. Cord blood and pancreas had broadly similar TRB gene family usage, which resembled published neonatal and adult repertoires. The TCR compartment showed significant oligoclonal enrichment in pancreas versus cord blood, with some top clones over 85-fold enriched.

Genomic DNA, roughly 1.9-3.3 ug, was extracted from umbilical cord blood or frozen pancreas using the DNeasy Blood and Tissue Kit. Sequences were obtained from cord blood. This receptor was identified in a newborn boy with IPEX syndrome. Recombination linked TRBV5-1 to TRBJ2-7; 8 of the junction bases match TRBD1. The DNA sequence follows: TGCGCCAGCAGGGGACAGGAGAAGCAGTACTTC. This encodes CASRGQEKQYF. The CDR3 plus the reference TRBV5-1 and TRBJ2-7 genes for the other parts give the full variable domain: KAGVTQTPRYLIKTRGQQVTLSCSPISGHRSVSWYQQTPGQGLQFLFEYFSETQRNKGNFPGRFSGRQFSNSRSEMNVSTLELGDSALYLCASRGQEKQYFGPGTRLTVT.